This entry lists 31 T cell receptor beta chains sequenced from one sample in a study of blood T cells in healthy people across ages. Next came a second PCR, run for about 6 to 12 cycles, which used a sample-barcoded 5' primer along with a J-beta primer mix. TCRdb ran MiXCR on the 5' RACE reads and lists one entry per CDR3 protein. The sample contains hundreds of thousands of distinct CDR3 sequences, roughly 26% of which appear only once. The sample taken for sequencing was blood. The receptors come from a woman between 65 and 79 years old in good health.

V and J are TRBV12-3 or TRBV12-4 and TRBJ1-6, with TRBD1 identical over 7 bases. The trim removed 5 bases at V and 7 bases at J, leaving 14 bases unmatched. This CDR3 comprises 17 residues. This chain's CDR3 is CASSPEGATDRNSPLHF. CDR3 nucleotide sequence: TGTGCCAGCAGTCCCGAGGGGGCCACAGATAGAAATTCACCCCTCCACTTT.

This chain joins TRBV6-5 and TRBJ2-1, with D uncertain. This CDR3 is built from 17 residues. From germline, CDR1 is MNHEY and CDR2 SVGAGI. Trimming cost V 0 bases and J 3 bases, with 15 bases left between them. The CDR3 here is CASSYSSNLGIYNEQFF. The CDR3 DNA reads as TGTGCCAGCAGTTACTCCTCGAACTTAGGCATCTACAATGAGCAGTTCTTC.

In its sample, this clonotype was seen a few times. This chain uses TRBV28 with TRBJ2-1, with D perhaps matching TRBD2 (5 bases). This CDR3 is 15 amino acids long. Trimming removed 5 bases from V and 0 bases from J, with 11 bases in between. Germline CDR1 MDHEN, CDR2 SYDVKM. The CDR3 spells CASSRSGSSYNEQFF. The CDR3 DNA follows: TGTGCCAGCAGTCGAAGCGGAAGCTCCTACAATGAGCAGTTCTTC.

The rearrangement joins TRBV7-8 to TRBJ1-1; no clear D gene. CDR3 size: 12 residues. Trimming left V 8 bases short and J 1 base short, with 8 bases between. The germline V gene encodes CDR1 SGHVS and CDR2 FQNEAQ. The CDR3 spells CASRSGNTEAFF. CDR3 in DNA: TGTGCCAGCCGATCGGGGAACACTGAAGCTTTCTTT.

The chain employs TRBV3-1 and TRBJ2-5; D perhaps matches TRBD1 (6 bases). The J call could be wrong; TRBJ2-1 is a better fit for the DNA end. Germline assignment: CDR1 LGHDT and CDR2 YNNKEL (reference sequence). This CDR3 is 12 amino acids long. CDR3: CASSHEGERQFF. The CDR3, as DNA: TGTGCCAGCAGCCATGAGGGGGAGCGCCAGTTCTTC.

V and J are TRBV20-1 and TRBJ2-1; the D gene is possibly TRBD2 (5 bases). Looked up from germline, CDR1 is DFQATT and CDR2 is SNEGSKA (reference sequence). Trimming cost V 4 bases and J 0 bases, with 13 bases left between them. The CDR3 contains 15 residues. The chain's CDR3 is CSAKGEGGSYNEQFF. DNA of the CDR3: TGCAGTGCTAAGGGAGAGGGTGGCTCCTACAATGAGCAGTTCTTC.

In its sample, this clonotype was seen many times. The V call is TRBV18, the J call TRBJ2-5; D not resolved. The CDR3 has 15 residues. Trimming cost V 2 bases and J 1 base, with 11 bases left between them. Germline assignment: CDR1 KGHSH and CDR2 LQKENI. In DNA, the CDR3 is TGTGCCAGCTCACCAGCACAACGCTTCCAAGAGACCCAGTACTTC. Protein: CASSPAQRFQETQYF.

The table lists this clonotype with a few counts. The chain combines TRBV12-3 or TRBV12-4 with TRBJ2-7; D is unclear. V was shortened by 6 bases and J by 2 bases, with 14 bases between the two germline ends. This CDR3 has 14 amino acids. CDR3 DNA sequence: TGTGCCAGCAGCCCATGGCTAATAACCTACGAGCAGTACTTC. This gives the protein CASSPWLITYEQYF.

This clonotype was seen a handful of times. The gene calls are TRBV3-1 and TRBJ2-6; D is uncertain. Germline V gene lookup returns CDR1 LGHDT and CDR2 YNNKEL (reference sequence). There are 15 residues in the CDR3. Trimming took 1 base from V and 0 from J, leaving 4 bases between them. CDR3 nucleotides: TGTGCCAGCAGCCAAGCCGTCTCTGGGGCCAACGTCCTGACTTTC. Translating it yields CASSQAVSGANVLTF.

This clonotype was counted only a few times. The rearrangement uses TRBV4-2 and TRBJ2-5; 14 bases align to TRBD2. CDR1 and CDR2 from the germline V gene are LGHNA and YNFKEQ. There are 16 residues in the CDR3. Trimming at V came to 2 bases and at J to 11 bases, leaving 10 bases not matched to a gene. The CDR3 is CASSQTGTSGGTRQYF. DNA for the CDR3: TGTGCCAGCAGCCAAACCGGGACTAGCGGGGGTACTAGGCAGTACTTC.

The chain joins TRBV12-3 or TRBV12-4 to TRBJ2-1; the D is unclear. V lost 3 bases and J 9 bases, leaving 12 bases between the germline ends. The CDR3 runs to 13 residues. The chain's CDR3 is CASSLYSYGEQFF. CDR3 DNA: TGTGCCAGCAGTTTGTACTCCTACGGTGAGCAGTTCTTC.

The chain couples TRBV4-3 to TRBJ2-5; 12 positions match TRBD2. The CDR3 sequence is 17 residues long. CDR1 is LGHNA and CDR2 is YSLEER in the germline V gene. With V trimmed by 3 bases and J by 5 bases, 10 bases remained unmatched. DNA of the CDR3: TGCGCCAGCAGCCACCAGCTAGCGGGAGGGCCCGATGAGACCCAGTACTTC. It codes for CASSHQLAGGPDETQYF.

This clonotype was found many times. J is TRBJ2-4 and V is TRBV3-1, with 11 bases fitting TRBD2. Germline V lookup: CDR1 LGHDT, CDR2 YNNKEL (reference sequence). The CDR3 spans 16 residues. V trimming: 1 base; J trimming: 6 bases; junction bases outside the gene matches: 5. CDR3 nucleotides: TGTGCCAGCAGCCAAGCCCATAGCGGGAGGGCAAACATTCAGTACTTC. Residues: CASSQAHSGRANIQYF.

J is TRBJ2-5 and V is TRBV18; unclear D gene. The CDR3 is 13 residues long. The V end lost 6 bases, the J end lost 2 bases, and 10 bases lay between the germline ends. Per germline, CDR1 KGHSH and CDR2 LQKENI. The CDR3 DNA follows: TGTGCCAGCTCGACGTGGCAGCAAGAGACCCAGTACTTC. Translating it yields CASSTWQQETQYF.

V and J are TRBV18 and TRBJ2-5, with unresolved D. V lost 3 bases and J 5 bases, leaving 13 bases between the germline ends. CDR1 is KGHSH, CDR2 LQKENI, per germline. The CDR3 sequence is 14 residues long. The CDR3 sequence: CASSPNTAWETQYF. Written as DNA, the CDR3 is TGTGCCAGCTCACCGAACACGGCGTGGGAGACCCAGTACTTC.

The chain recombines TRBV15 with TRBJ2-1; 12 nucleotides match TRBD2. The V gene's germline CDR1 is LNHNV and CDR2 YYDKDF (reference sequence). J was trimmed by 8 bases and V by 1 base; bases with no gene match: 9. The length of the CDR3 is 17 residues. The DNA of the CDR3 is TGTGCCACCAGCAGAGTCTCACGACTAGCGGGAGTTCATGAGCAGTTCTTC. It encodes CATSRVSRLAGVHEQFF.

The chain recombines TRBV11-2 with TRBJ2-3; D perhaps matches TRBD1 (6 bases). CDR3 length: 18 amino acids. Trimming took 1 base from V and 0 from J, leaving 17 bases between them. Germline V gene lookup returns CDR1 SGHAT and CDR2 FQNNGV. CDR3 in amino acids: CASSLGPGTSKSTDTQYF. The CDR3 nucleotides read TGTGCCAGCAGCTTAGGTCCCGGGACATCGAAGAGCACAGATACGCAGTATTTT. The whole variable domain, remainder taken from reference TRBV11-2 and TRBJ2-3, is EAGVAQSPRYKIIEKRQSVAFWCNPISGHATLYWYQQILGQGPKLLIQFQNNGVVDDSQLPKDRFSAERLKGVDSTLKIQPAKLEDSAVYLCASSLGPGTSKSTDTQYFGPGTRLTVL.

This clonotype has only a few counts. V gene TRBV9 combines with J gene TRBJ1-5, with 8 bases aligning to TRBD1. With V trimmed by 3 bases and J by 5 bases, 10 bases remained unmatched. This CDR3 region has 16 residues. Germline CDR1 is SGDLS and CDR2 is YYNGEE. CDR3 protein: CASSAGTGFSDQPQHF. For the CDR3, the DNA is TGTGCCAGCAGCGCCGGGACAGGTTTTTCGGATCAGCCCCAGCATTTT.

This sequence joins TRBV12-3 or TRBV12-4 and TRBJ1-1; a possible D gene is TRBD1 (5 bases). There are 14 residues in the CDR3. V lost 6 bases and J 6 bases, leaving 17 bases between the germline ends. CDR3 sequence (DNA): TGTGCCAGCAGGCCCTTCACAGGCCCCGCTGAAGCTTTCTTT. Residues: CASRPFTGPAEAFF.

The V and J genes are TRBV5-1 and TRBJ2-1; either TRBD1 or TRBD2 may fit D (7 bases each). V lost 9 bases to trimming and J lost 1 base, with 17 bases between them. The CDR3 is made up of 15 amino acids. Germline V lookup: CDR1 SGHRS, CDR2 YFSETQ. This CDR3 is CATRGGEASYNEQFF. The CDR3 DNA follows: TGCGCCACCAGGGGGGGTGAAGCATCCTACAATGAGCAGTTCTTC.

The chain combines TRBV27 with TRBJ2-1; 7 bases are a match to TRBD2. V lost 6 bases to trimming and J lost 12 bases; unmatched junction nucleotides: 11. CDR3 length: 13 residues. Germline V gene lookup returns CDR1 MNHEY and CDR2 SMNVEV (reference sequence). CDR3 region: CASRRGTLPGQFF. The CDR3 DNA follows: TGTGCCAGCAGGCGGGGGACGCTCCCGGGGCAGTTCTTC.

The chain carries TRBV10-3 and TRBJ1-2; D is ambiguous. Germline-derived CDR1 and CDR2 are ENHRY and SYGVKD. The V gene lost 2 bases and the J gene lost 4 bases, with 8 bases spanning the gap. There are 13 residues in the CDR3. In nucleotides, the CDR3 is TGTGCCATCAGTGAGGGGGAGGTCTATGGCTACACCTTC. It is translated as CAISEGEVYGYTF.

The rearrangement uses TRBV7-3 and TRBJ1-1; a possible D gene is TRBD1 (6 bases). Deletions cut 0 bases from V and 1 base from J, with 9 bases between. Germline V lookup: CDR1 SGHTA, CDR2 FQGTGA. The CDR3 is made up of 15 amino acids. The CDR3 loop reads CASSLTGGANTEAFF. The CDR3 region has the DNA TGTGCCAGCAGCTTAACCGGGGGCGCGAACACTGAAGCTTTCTTT.

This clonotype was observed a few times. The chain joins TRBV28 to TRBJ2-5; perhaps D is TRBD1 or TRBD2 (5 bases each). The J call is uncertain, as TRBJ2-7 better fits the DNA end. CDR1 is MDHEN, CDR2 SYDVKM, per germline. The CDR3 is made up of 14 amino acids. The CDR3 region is CASSSSGRDYEQYF. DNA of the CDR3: TGTGCCAGCAGTTCCTCGGGACGAGACTACGAGCAGTACTTC.

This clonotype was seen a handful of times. DNA for the CDR3: TGTGCCAGCAGCTTAGCCTCCCCTTACGAGCAGTACTTC. Translation gives CASSLASPYEQYF. The chain joins TRBV7-6 to TRBJ2-7; D is unclear. This CDR3 has 13 amino acids. V lost 0 bases, J lost 4 bases, and 7 bases lay in between. Germline CDR1 SGHVS, CDR2 FNYEAQ.

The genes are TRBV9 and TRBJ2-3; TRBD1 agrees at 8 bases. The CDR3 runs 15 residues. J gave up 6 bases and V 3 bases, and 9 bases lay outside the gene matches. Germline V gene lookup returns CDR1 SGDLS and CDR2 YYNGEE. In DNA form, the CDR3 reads TGTGCCAGCAGCGCCCGACAAACAGGGGGGGATACGCAGTATTTT. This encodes CASSARQTGGDTQYF.

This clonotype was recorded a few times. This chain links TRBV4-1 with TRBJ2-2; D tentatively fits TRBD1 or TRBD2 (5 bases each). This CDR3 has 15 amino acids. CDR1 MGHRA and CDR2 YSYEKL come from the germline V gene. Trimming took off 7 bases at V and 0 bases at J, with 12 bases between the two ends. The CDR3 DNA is TGCGCCAGCACAAGGGGAGACTCGAACACCGGGGAGCTGTTTTTT. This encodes CASTRGDSNTGELFF.

The CDR3 spells CASSPGRLSYEQYF. CDR3 DNA: TGTGCCAGCAGCCCAGGACGCCTCTCCTACGAGCAGTACTTC. The gene calls are TRBV5-6 and TRBJ2-7; no clear D. In germline, CDR1 is SGHDT, CDR2 YYEEEE. The CDR3 runs 14 residues. With 4 bases removed from V and 0 bases from J, the gap between germline ends came to 11 bases.

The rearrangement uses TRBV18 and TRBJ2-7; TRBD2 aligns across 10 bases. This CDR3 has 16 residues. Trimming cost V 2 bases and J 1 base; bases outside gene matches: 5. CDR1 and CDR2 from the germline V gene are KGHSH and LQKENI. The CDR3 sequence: CASSPGLAGVSYEQYF. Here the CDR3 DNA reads TGTGCCAGCTCACCAGGTCTAGCGGGAGTGTCCTACGAGCAGTACTTC.

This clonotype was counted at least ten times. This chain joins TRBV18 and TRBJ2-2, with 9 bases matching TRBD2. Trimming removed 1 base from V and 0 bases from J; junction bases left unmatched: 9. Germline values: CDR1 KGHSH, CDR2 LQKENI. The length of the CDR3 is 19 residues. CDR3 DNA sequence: TGTGCCAGCTCACCACTACGACTAGCGGAGGGGTCGAACACCGGGGAGCTGTTTTTT. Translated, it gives CASSPLRLAEGSNTGELFF.

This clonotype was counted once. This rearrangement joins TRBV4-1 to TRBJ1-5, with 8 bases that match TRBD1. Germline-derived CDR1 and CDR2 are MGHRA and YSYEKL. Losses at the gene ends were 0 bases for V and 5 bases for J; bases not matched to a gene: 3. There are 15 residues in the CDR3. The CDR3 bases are TGCGCCAGCAGCCAAGAGACAGGGGCGTATCAGCCCCAGCATTTT. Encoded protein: CASSQETGAYQPQHF.